The sequence of this T cell receptor (beta chain) was determined in a study of vaccination and CD4 T cells after COVID-19. A few counts support this clonotype. Its antigen is as yet unknown. The CDR3 covers 15 residues. CDR1 and CDR2 from the germline V gene are DFQATT and SNEGSKA (reference sequence). Trimming removed 1 base from V and 0 bases from J, with 10 bases in between. Specified treatment: approximately nine-day PBMC culture with coronavirus spike peptide pools or control peptides (ViraFEST assay). An Oncomine TCR Beta short-read assay was used to sequence the DNA from cultured CD4+ T cells. TCRdb re-analysed the PCR reads in MiXCR, keeping a single row per CDR3 protein. The sample yields 15,000 or so distinct CDR3 sequences, about 50% seen once.

This receptor was obtained from a human donor who had recovered from COVID-19. The V call is TRBV20-1, the J call TRBJ2-1; no clear D. The specimen was CD4+ T cells from blood, cultured in vitro, collected before SARS-CoV-2 vaccination. As DNA, the CDR3 is TGCAGTGCTAGAGCGGGCTCCAGCTCCTACAATGAGCAGTTCTTC. It is translated as CSARAGSSSYNEQFF.